This passage covers 24 T cell receptor beta chains from one sample sequenced in a study of CD8+ T cells in alopecia areata. Treatment here: oral pan-JAK inhibitor, 5-10 mg twice daily. RNA, once extracted, was reverse transcribed into cDNA for use as the sequencing template. Libraries were prepared by immunoSEQ multiplex PCR; TCRdb keeps only in-frame clonotypes and omits some of them. This sample has about 150,000 clones, with about two thirds found just once. The sequences come from CD4+ T cells sorted from blood, collected at week 4, from a patient treated with tofacitinib. The receptors were gathered from a human donor with alopecia areata.

This chain joins TRBV25-1 and TRBJ2-1, with D possibly called TRBD1 or TRBD2 (5 bases each). V was pared by 4 bases and J by 7 bases, with 11 bases between. Germline lookup yields CDR1 MGHDK and CDR2 SYGVNS. The CDR3 totals 13 residues. The CDR3: CASSALWGNEQFF. As DNA, the CDR3 is TGTGCCAGCAGTGCCCTTTGGGGGAATGAGCAGTTCTTC.

The chain couples TRBV6-5 to TRBJ1-2; D is unresolved. Trimming took off 6 bases at V and 0 bases at J, with 11 bases between the two ends. The CDR3 length is 14 residues. From germline, CDR1 is MNHEY and CDR2 SVGAGI. CDR3 nucleotide sequence: TGTGCCAGCAGCCCCAACCCAACTAACTATGGCTACACCTTC. Its translation is CASSPNPTNYGYTF.

There are a few counts of this clone. The chain has TRBV11-3 and TRBJ2-1; 10 bases are a match to TRBD2. CDR1 is SGHNT, CDR2 YENEEA, per germline. This CDR3 comprises 17 residues. Germline trimming cut 5 bases from V and 1 base from J; bases unmatched to any gene: 8. CDR3 nucleotide sequence: TGTGCCAGCAGCCAGACAGCGGGGGGGCTTTCCTACAATGAGCAGTTCTTC. This sequence encodes CASSQTAGGLSYNEQFF.

The rearrangement joins TRBV7-2 to TRBJ1-3; D is unclear. CDR3 length equals 11 residues. Germline V lookup: CDR1 SGHTA, CDR2 FQGNSA. V lost 4 bases and J 7 bases, leaving 5 bases between the germline ends. The CDR3 reads CASSSGNTIYF. CDR3 bases: TGTGCCAGCAGCTCCGGGAACACCATATATTTT.

The V call is TRBV5-1, the J call TRBJ2-1; D uncertain. Trimming removed 4 bases from V and 10 bases from J, with 9 bases in between. The CDR3 runs 11 residues. Germline values: CDR1 SGHRS, CDR2 YFSETQ. The CDR3 is CASSLKLEQFF. CDR3 nucleotides: TGCGCCAGCAGCCTTAAGCTAGAGCAGTTCTTC.

In this sample, this clone turned up a few times. CDR3 amino acids: CASSLERTGTYEQYF. The CDR3 DNA reads as TGCGCCAGCAGCTTGGAAAGGACAGGGACCTACGAGCAGTACTTC. The V and J genes are TRBV5-1 and TRBJ2-7; TRBD1 matches 8 bases. CDR3 length: 15 residues. The germline V gene has CDR1 SGHRS and CDR2 YFSETQ. V shed 0 bases and J 2 bases; nucleotides not matched to a gene: 4.

This rearrangement joins TRBV10-3 to TRBJ1-2; D is ambiguous. Germline V gene sequence: CDR1 ENHRY, CDR2 SYGVKD. This CDR3 is built from 13 residues. V lost 0 bases to trimming and J lost 2 bases, with 4 bases between them. CDR3 sequence reads: CAISESTNYGYTF. The CDR3 DNA sequence: TGTGCCATCAGTGAGTCGACAAACTATGGCTACACCTTC.

The chain recombines TRBV30 with TRBJ1-5, with a weak D call TRBD1 (5 bases). The CDR3 is 13 amino acids. V lost 7 bases, J lost 7 bases, and 17 bases lay in between. Germline V gives CDR1 GTSNPN, CDR2 SVGIG (reference sequence). For the CDR3, the DNA is TGTGCCTCCGATCGGAGGGGAGGCCAGCCCCAGCATTTT. Translated, it gives CASDRRGGQPQHF.

This chain connects TRBV19 to TRBJ1-5; no clear D. Germline V CDR1 and CDR2: LNHDA, SQIVND (reference sequence). The CDR3 is made up of 17 amino acids. V dropped 3 bases and J dropped 2 bases, with 17 bases sitting between them. DNA of the CDR3: TGTGCCAGTAGTATTTTGGAAACAGCTTTGGGCAATCAGCCCCAGCATTTT. It specifies CASSILETALGNQPQHF. Full variable domain (outside the CDR3, taken from reference TRBV19 and TRBJ1-5): DGGITQSPKYLFRKEGQNVTLSCEQNLNHDAMYWYRQDPGQGLRLIYYSQIVNDFQKGDIAEGYSVSREKKESFPLTVTSAQKNPTAFYLCASSILETALGNQPQHFGDGTRLSIL.

This clone was recorded only once. This chain joins TRBV4-1 and TRBJ1-2; 10 bases align to TRBD1. Looked up from germline, CDR1 is MGHRA and CDR2 is YSYEKL. CDR3 size: 18 residues. J was trimmed by 4 bases and V by 1 base; bases with no gene match: 12. The CDR3 is CASSQGLRDRGRSYGYTF. The DNA of the CDR3 is TGCGCCAGCAGCCAAGGACTGAGGGACAGGGGTCGGAGCTATGGCTACACCTTC.

The rearrangement joins TRBV30 to TRBJ2-3; no definite D call. V was clipped by 3 bases and J by 2 bases, with 6 bases between them. The germline V gene has CDR1 GTSNPN and CDR2 SVGIG (reference sequence). CDR3 length: 12 amino acids. The CDR3 DNA follows: TGTGCCTGGAGCGGCTACACAGATACGCAGTATTTT. Encoded protein: CAWSGYTDTQYF.

The V gene is TRBV29-1, the J gene TRBJ2-1, with a tentative D call TRBD2 (6 bases). The germline V and J ends were trimmed by 6 bases and 4 bases, with 10 bases remaining between them. Germline V gene sequence: CDR1 SQVTM, CDR2 ANQGSEA. The CDR3 length is 12 residues. The CDR3: CSVEGLYNEQFF. CDR3 sequence (DNA): TGCAGCGTCGAGGGACTTTACAATGAGCAGTTCTTC.

This clone occurred once. The chain combines TRBV27 with TRBJ1-2; 7 nucleotides agree with TRBD1. The CDR3 contains 15 residues. The germline CDR1 and CDR2 sequences are MNHEY and SMNVEV (reference sequence). J was trimmed by 8 bases and V by 5 bases; bases with no gene match: 14. CDR3: CASSRGPNQEDGYTF. CDR3 DNA: TGTGCCAGCAGTAGGGGGCCAAACCAAGAGGACGGCTACACCTTC.

This clone has a count of ten or more. This rearrangement joins TRBV2 to TRBJ1-5; 10 bases match TRBD1. With V trimmed by 8 bases and J by 7 bases, 2 bases remained unmatched. The length of the CDR3 is 12 residues. CDR1 and CDR2 from the germline V gene are SNHLY and FYNNEI. The chain's CDR3 is CASWDRGQPQHF. The DNA for the CDR3 is TGTGCCAGCTGGGACAGGGGCCAGCCCCAGCATTTT.

The chain couples TRBV27 to TRBJ1-2; D not resolved. Germline CDR1 is MNHEY and CDR2 is SMNVEV (reference sequence). V was pared by 4 bases and J by 4 bases, with 10 bases between. The CDR3 extends over 13 amino acids. As DNA, the CDR3 is TGTGCCAGCAGTTCGGGCGCGCTCTATGGCTACACCTTC. Translated: CASSSGALYGYTF.

The genes are TRBV4-3 and TRBJ2-7; TRBD1 is a possible D gene (6 bases). Per the germline V gene, CDR1 is LGHNA and CDR2 is YSLEER. The CDR3 is 14 residues long. V lost 1 base and J 7 bases, leaving 14 bases between the germline ends. CDR3 sequence reads: CASSQVKGVGEQYF. DNA of the CDR3: TGCGCCAGCAGCCAAGTCAAGGGGGTGGGTGAGCAGTACTTC.

The V and J genes are TRBV27 and TRBJ1-4; a possible D gene is TRBD1 (5 bases). Trimming stripped 1 base from V and 3 bases from J, with 6 bases between. CDR1 is MNHEY and CDR2 is SMNVEV in the germline V gene (reference sequence). This CDR3 is built from 14 residues. CDR3: CASSLWGANEKLFF. The CDR3 coding sequence is TGTGCCAGCAGTTTATGGGGGGCTAATGAAAAACTGTTTTTT.

The chain uses TRBV5-6 and TRBJ2-7; 7 nucleotides match TRBD2. V shed 3 bases and J 4 bases; nucleotides not matched to a gene: 7. This CDR3 contains 14 residues. The germline V gene encodes CDR1 SGHDT and CDR2 YYEEEE. CDR3 nucleotide sequence: TGTGCCAGCAGCTCATCAAGCGGGGTATACGAGCAGTACTTC. It codes for CASSSSSGVYEQYF.

This clone occurred once. The genes are TRBV30 and TRBJ2-6, with unresolved D. CDR1 is GTSNPN and CDR2 is SVGIG in the germline V gene (reference sequence). Trimming cost V 0 bases and J 0 bases, with 15 bases left between them. The CDR3 spans 18 residues. CDR3: CAWSVRPRGVSGANVLTF. CDR3 DNA sequence: TGTGCCTGGAGTGTAAGACCGAGAGGAGTCTCTGGGGCCAACGTCCTGACTTTC.

This clone was detected a few times. This chain connects TRBV29-1 to TRBJ1-2, with D hard to call. V was pared by 7 bases and J by 4 bases, with 16 bases between. Per the germline V gene, CDR1 is SQVTM and CDR2 is ANQGSEA. The CDR3 contains 13 residues. The DNA of the CDR3 is TGCAGCGCCGCCTCCTTGGGCCGCTATGGCTACACCTTC. Protein product: CSAASLGRYGYTF.

CDR3 DNA: TGTGCCAGCAGCGTAGAATTTGGTGGTTACTATGGCTACACCTTC. Encoded protein: CASSVEFGGYYGYTF. This chain connects TRBV9 to TRBJ1-2, with D unclear. Germline values: CDR1 SGDLS, CDR2 YYNGEE. V was trimmed by 0 bases and J by 3 bases, leaving 12 bases between them. The CDR3 is made up of 15 amino acids.

This clone was detected a few times. This sample also contains other DNA sequences that code for the same CDR3. The V gene is TRBV29-1, the J gene TRBJ2-3; no definite D call. Germline CDR1 reads SQVTM; CDR2 reads ANQGSEA. The CDR3 length is 10 residues. The V end lost 8 bases, the J end lost 3 bases, and 6 bases lay between the germline ends. The CDR3 region has the DNA TGCAGCACTAATACAGATACGCAGTATTTT. This gives the protein CSTNTDTQYF.

This clone was seen a few times. This chain links TRBV29-1 with TRBJ2-6; D gene uncertain. Germline V gene data show CDR1 as SQVTM and CDR2 as ANQGSEA. CDR3 length: 13 residues. V dropped 6 bases and J dropped 0 bases, with 6 bases sitting between them. CDR3 DNA: TGCAGCGTGGCAAGCTCTGGGGCCAACGTCCTGACTTTC. Its translation: CSVASSGANVLTF.

In its sample, this clone was seen a few times. This sequence joins TRBV6-5 and TRBJ2-1, with 9 bases lining up with TRBD2. The CDR3 is made up of 15 amino acids. Trimming removed 6 bases from V and 6 bases from J; junction bases left unmatched: 9. Germline CDR1 MNHEY, CDR2 SVGAGI. The CDR3 coding sequence is TGTGCCAGCAGCCAAGCGGGGGGCCCTGGCAATGAGCAGTTCTTC. It specifies CASSQAGGPGNEQFF.